A single sample gave rise to the 28 T cell receptor beta chains below, sequenced in a study of post-analysis software for immune sequencing data. Overall study results and limits: Among 5 or 6 TRBV segments more frequent in patients than controls were TRBV5-6, TRBV5-1 and TRBV20-1.

Each TCR beta cDNA library carried unique molecular identifiers. TCRdb reprocessed the PCR reads via MiXCR and lists one record per CDR3 protein. The repertoire includes roughly 730,000 distinct CDR3 sequences, 25% to 30% of them detected once, and 0.5% to 0.6% sits in the top ten. Their specific antigens are unknown. The material sequenced was blood. All receptors come from a girl aged 5-17 years with multiple sclerosis.

The rearrangement links TRBV10-3 to TRBJ1-2, with D tentatively TRBD1 (6 bases). V was pared by 3 bases and J by 8 bases, with 16 bases between. CDR3 length: 14 amino acids. Germline lookup yields CDR1 ENHRY and CDR2 SYGVKD. CDR3 sequence (DNA): TGTGCCATCAGTGATACATCGGGGGGGCCCGGCTACACCTTC. Its protein is CAISDTSGGPGYTF.

This clonotype was found many times. This chain connects TRBV20-1 to TRBJ1-5, with unresolved D. V was shortened by 2 bases and J by 4 bases, with 15 bases between the two germline ends. Germline V gene sequence: CDR1 DFQATT, CDR2 SNEGSKA (reference sequence). The CDR3 covers 15 residues. CDR3 in DNA: TGCAGTGCTAGAACGGGGAACATGGGGAATCAGCCCCAGCATTTT. This translates into CSARTGNMGNQPQHF.

Only a few counts were recorded for this clonotype. This rearrangement joins TRBV10-3 to TRBJ2-6; D perhaps matches TRBD2 (5 bases). The CDR3 runs 15 residues. V was clipped by 0 bases and J by 2 bases, with 5 bases between them. CDR1 is ENHRY and CDR2 is SYGVKD in the germline V gene. The CDR3, as DNA: TGTGCCATCAGTGAGTCCGGGGCTGGGGCCAACGTCCTGACTTTC. Translation: CAISESGAGANVLTF.

This clonotype appeared a few times. The chain recombines TRBV29-1 with TRBJ1-1; D may be TRBD1 (5 bases). The CDR3 runs 11 residues. Germline V gene sequence: CDR1 SQVTM, CDR2 ANQGSEA. Trimming pared 4 bases from V and 9 bases from J, leaving 12 bases between. The CDR3 DNA reads TGCAGCGTTGCAGTTAGGACAAAAGCTTTCTTT. It specifies CSVAVRTKAFF.

This sequence joins TRBV20-1 and TRBJ2-7; 9 bases agree with TRBD1. From germline, CDR1 is DFQATT and CDR2 SNEGSKA (reference sequence). The J segment lost 3 bases and the V segment lost 0 bases, leaving 12 bases of the junction unmatched. The CDR3 has 17 residues. The CDR3 DNA reads TGCAGTGCTAGAGATTTTTTGGGCGGGACAGGGAACTACGAGCAGTACTTC. As protein: CSARDFLGGTGNYEQYF.

The chain couples TRBV7-2 to TRBJ2-3, with unresolved D. The CDR3 is 15 amino acids. The germline CDR1 and CDR2 sequences are SGHTA and FQGNSA. Trimming cost V 4 bases and J 4 bases, with 15 bases left between them. The CDR3 sequence: CASSSPSGQADTQYF. CDR3 nucleotide sequence: TGTGCCAGCAGCTCCCCAAGTGGGCAGGCAGATACGCAGTATTTT.

This sequence joins TRBV7-8 and TRBJ1-5; D is uncertain. Looked up from germline, CDR1 is SGHVS and CDR2 is FQNEAQ. The CDR3 sequence is 13 residues long. With 5 bases removed from V and 7 bases from J, the gap between germline ends came to 12 bases. The DNA of the CDR3 is TGTGCCAGCAGCCACCTTTCGGGGCAGCCCCAGCATTTT. Translation gives CASSHLSGQPQHF.

This clonotype has a handful of counts. The chain recombines TRBV28 with TRBJ1-5; 8 bases line up with TRBD1. The V gene end was trimmed by 5 bases and the J gene end by 1 base; junction bases not matched to a gene: 13. Germline CDR1 MDHEN, CDR2 SYDVKM. The CDR3 consists of 18 residues. DNA of the CDR3: TGTGCCAGCAGTATTTCAGGGGGCTCGAAGAGGAGCAATCAGCCCCAGCATTTT. This translates into CASSISGGSKRSNQPQHF.

The chain recombines TRBV5-5 with TRBJ1-2, with 10 bases aligning to TRBD1. This CDR3 region has 14 residues. Germline loops: CDR1 SGHKS, CDR2 YYEKEE (reference sequence). V lost 4 bases to trimming and J lost 5 bases; unmatched junction nucleotides: 5. The CDR3 DNA reads as TGTGCCAGCAGCGACCCGGGACAGGGGTATGGCTACACCTTC. The encoded protein is CASSDPGQGYGYTF.

A word on this clonotype: This may be a read error: a much more frequent sequence differs by one nucleotide. J is TRBJ2-5 and V is TRBV5-1, with 9 bases that match TRBD1. Germline assignment: CDR1 SGHRS and CDR2 YFSETQ. The CDR3 has 15 amino acids. Trimming cost V 5 bases and J 11 bases; bases outside gene matches: 16. As DNA, the CDR3 is TGCGCCAGCAGGCGATCCGGGACAGGGCCGGGGGAGCAGTACTTC. It codes for CASRRSGTGPGEQYF.

This clonotype was recorded a few times. The CDR3, as DNA: TGCGCCAGCAGCCAGGGCAGGGCTAGCGGGAGCTATGAGCAGTTCTTC. This translates into CASSQGRASGSYEQFF. The chain joins TRBV4-3 to TRBJ2-1; the match to TRBD2 covers 10 bases. The germline gives CDR1 LGHNA, CDR2 YSLEER. After removal of 3 bases from V and 8 bases from J, the junction contained 10 bases not matched to a gene. This CDR3 is built from 16 residues.

The chain employs TRBV20-1 and TRBJ2-1; 9 nucleotides align to TRBD2. With V trimmed by 7 bases and J by 8 bases, 18 bases remained unmatched. The CDR3 extends over 16 amino acids. Germline CDR1 DFQATT, CDR2 SNEGSKA (reference sequence). This chain's CDR3 is CSVGSWISGSRDEQFF. The CDR3 DNA reads TGCAGTGTCGGGAGTTGGATTAGCGGGAGTAGGGATGAGCAGTTCTTC.

This clonotype was seen a handful of times. This chain links TRBV11-2 with TRBJ2-5; 11 bases fit TRBD2. The CDR3 sequence is 15 residues long. J gave up 2 bases and V 5 bases, and 4 bases lay outside the gene matches. The germline gives CDR1 SGHAT, CDR2 FQNNGV. CDR3 region: CASSPSGGIQETQYF. As DNA, the CDR3 is TGTGCCAGCAGCCCTAGCGGGGGGATACAAGAGACCCAGTACTTC. Looking up the rest from reference TRBV11-2 and TRBJ2-5 gives the full variable domain: EAGVAQSPRYKIIEKRQSVAFWCNPISGHATLYWYQQILGQGPKLLIQFQNNGVVDDSQLPKDRFSAERLKGVDSTLKIQPAKLEDSAVYLCASSPSGGIQETQYFGPGTRLLVL.

V and J are TRBV7-8 and TRBJ2-7, with 8 bases that match TRBD2. J lost 6 bases, V lost 3 bases, and 4 bases had no gene match. This CDR3 has 13 amino acids. CDR1 is SGHVS and CDR2 is FQNEAQ in the germline V gene. CDR3 in amino acids: CASSFIAGREQYF. In nucleotides, the CDR3 is TGTGCCAGCAGCTTCATAGCGGGGCGCGAGCAGTACTTC.

The chain links TRBV20-1 to TRBJ2-7, with 8 bases fitting TRBD1. The CDR3 extends over 13 amino acids. The junction had 9 bases not matched to a gene; V was cut back by 5 bases and J by 6 bases. Germline-derived CDR1 and CDR2 are DFQATT and SNEGSKA (reference sequence). CDR3 in DNA: TGCAGTGCTCCTCGGACAGGGAGTAGCGAGCAGTACTTC. It yields the protein CSAPRTGSSEQYF.

This rearrangement joins TRBV29-1 to TRBJ2-7, with 11 positions matching TRBD2. Germline V gene lookup returns CDR1 SQVTM and CDR2 ANQGSEA. This CDR3 spans 14 amino acids. V trimming: 6 bases; J trimming: 0 bases; junction bases outside the gene matches: 4. CDR3 protein: CSVGTSGLSYEQYF. CDR3 coding DNA: TGCAGCGTGGGGACTAGCGGCCTCTCCTACGAGCAGTACTTC.

This clonotype was detected only a few times. The chain uses TRBV20-1 and TRBJ2-5; D remains unclear. V shed 5 bases and J shed 5 bases, with 15 bases lying between them. Looked up from germline, CDR1 is DFQATT and CDR2 is SNEGSKA (reference sequence). The CDR3 is made up of 13 amino acids. CDR3 in amino acids: CSAPLERQETQYF. CDR3 bases: TGCAGTGCTCCTTTAGAACGTCAGGAGACCCAGTACTTC.

V is TRBV24-1 and J is TRBJ1-5; weak D call: TRBD1 (5 bases). The V and J ends lost 2 bases and 1 base respectively, with 11 bases between them. Looked up from germline, CDR1 is KGHDR and CDR2 is SFDVKD. The CDR3 runs 16 residues. The CDR3 DNA follows: TGTGCCACCAGTGATTCCCGACAGCCCAGCAATCAGCCCCAGCATTTT. Translation: CATSDSRQPSNQPQHF.

In this sample, this clonotype turned up a few times. The CDR3 nucleotides read TGTGCCAGCAGCACTCAACCCGACAGGGGTCATGGCTACACCTTC. Translation gives CASSTQPDRGHGYTF. The rearrangement joins TRBV28 to TRBJ1-2; TRBD1 matches 8 bases. The CDR3 has 15 residues. The ends lost 6 bases at V and 6 bases at J; junction bases unmatched: 12. Germline loops: CDR1 MDHEN, CDR2 SYDVKM.

The CDR3 coding sequence is TGCGCCAGCAGCTACAGGCTCAGCACAGATACGCAGTATTTT. It encodes CASSYRLSTDTQYF. The chain carries TRBV5-1 and TRBJ2-3; D is perhaps TRBD1 (5 bases). Germline assignment: CDR1 SGHRS and CDR2 YFSETQ. Trimming removed 3 bases from V and 0 bases from J, with 8 bases in between. The CDR3 sequence is 14 residues long.

J is TRBJ1-4 and V is TRBV24-1; unclear D gene. The CDR3 has 13 residues. The germline V and J ends were trimmed by 5 bases and 6 bases, with 9 bases remaining between them. In germline, CDR1 is KGHDR, CDR2 SFDVKD. The CDR3 DNA reads as TGTGCCACCAGTGCCCCAGAAGATGAAAAACTGTTTTTT. Translated, it gives CATSAPEDEKLFF.

The chain employs TRBV27 and TRBJ1-2; D possibly corresponds to TRBD1 (5 bases). CDR3 length equals 15 residues. Per the germline V gene, CDR1 is MNHEY and CDR2 is SMNVEV (reference sequence). Trimming removed 2 bases from V and 0 bases from J, with 10 bases in between. The CDR3 coding sequence is TGTGCCAGCAGTTTAAAAGGGACTACTAACTATGGCTACACCTTC. Encoded protein: CASSLKGTTNYGYTF.

This clonotype was seen more than once but under ten times. This chain connects TRBV10-3 to TRBJ2-7, with TRBD1 matching 10 bases. This CDR3 is 15 amino acids long. V trimming: 5 bases; J trimming: 1 base; junction bases outside the gene matches: 5. CDR1 and CDR2 from the germline V gene are ENHRY and SYGVKD. The chain's CDR3 is CAISSRDRGSYEQYF. The CDR3 DNA is TGTGCCATCAGTTCACGGGACAGGGGTTCCTACGAGCAGTACTTC.

This clonotype was seen a few times. V and J are TRBV25-1 and TRBJ2-2; 8 bases align to TRBD1. The CDR3 has 15 residues. With V trimmed by 2 bases and J by 10 bases, 9 bases remained unmatched. Looked up from germline, CDR1 is MGHDK and CDR2 is SYGVNS. CDR3 bases: TGTGCCAGCAGTGAACCCCGGACAGGGTTGGAGGAGCTGTTTTTT. Its translation is CASSEPRTGLEELFF.

The chain carries TRBV20-1 and TRBJ2-3; D ambiguous. This CDR3 contains 12 residues. In germline, CDR1 is DFQATT, CDR2 SNEGSKA (reference sequence). The CDR3 region has the DNA TGCAGGGCTGTCCCCTCGACAGATACGCAGTATTTT. The encoded protein is CRAVPSTDTQYF.

This clonotype has at least ten counts. The chain recombines TRBV20-1 with TRBJ2-7, with TRBD1 identical over 10 bases. V trimming: 1 base; J trimming: 3 bases; junction bases outside the gene matches: 0. The CDR3 runs 13 residues. Per the germline V gene, CDR1 is DFQATT and CDR2 is SNEGSKA (reference sequence). CDR3 coding DNA: TGCAGTGCTAGAGGGGACAGGGGCTACGAGCAGTACTTC. The encoded protein is CSARGDRGYEQYF.

V gene TRBV5-1 combines with J gene TRBJ1-2; 8 bases agree with TRBD1. Germline V CDR1 and CDR2: SGHRS, YFSETQ. V was clipped by 5 bases and J by 4 bases; unmatched bases: 4. CDR3 length: 13 residues. The DNA for the CDR3 is TGCGCCAGCAGGGACAGGGAGGCCTATGGCTACACCTTC. It yields the protein CASRDREAYGYTF. The full variable domain, its missing parts supplied by reference TRBV5-1 and TRBJ1-2, is KAGVTQTPRYLIKTRGQQVTLSCSPISGHRSVSWYQQTPGQGLQFLFEYFSETQRNKGNFPGRFSGRQFSNSRSEMNVSTLELGDSALYLCASRDREAYGYTFGSGTRLTVV.

The chain joins TRBV6-2 or TRBV6-3 to TRBJ2-1; the match to TRBD2 covers 12 bases. V dropped 6 bases and J dropped 9; count of bases not matched to a gene: 9. There are 15 residues in the CDR3. CDR1 and CDR2 (germline): MNHEY, SVGEGT. The CDR3 DNA sequence: TGTGCCAGCAGCTTCCGACTAGCGGGAGTAAGTGAGCAGTTCTTC. Amino acid sequence: CASSFRLAGVSEQFF.